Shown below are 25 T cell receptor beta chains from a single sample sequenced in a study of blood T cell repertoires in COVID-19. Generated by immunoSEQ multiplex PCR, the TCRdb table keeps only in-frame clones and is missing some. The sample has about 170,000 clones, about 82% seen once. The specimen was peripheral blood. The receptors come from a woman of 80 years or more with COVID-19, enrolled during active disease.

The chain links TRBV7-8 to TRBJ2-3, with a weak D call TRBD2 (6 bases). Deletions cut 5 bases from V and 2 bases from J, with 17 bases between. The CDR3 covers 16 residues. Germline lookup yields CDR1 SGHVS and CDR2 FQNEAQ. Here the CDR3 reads CASSPVPGLITDTQYF. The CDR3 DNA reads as TGTGCCAGCAGCCCGGTTCCGGGACTCATCACAGATACGCAGTATTTT.

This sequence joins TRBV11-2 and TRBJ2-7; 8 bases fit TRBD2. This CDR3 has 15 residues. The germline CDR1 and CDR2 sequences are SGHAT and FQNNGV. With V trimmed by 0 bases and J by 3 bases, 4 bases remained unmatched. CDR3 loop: CASSLDAGGYYEQYF. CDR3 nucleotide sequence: TGTGCCAGCAGCTTAGATGCGGGGGGCTACTACGAGCAGTACTTC.

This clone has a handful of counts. The DNA of the CDR3 is TGTGCCAACCACAGGGTAGATCCTTTGCGTGGCTACACCTTC. It is translated as CANHRVDPLRGYTF. The chain carries TRBV6-5 and TRBJ1-2; a possible D gene is TRBD1 (6 bases). This CDR3 has 14 residues. Trimming took off 10 bases at V and 7 bases at J, with 22 bases between the two ends. In germline, CDR1 is MNHEY, CDR2 SVGAGI.

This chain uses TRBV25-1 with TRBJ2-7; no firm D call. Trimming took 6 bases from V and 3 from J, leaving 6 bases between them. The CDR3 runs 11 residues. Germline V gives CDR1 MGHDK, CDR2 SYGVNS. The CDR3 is CASRRNYEQYF. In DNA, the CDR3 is TGTGCCAGCAGGAGGAACTACGAGCAGTACTTC.

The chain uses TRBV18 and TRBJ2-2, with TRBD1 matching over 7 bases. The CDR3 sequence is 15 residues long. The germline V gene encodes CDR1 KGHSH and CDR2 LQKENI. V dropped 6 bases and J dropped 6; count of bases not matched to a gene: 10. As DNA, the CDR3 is TGTGCCAGCTCTTATTCCGCGACAGGGTCCGGGGAGCTGTTTTTT. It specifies CASSYSATGSGELFF.

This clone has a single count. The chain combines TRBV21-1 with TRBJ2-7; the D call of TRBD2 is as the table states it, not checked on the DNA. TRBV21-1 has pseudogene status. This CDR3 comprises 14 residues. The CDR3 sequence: CASRPGRAQDEQYF. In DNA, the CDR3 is TGTGCCAGCAGACCCGGGAGGGCTCAGGACGAGCAGTACTTC.

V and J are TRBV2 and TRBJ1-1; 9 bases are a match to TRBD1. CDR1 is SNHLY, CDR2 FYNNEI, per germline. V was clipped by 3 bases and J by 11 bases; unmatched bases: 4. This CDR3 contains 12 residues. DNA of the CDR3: TGTGCCAGCAGTGAGAGGGACAGGGCTGCTTTCTTT. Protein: CASSERDRAAFF.

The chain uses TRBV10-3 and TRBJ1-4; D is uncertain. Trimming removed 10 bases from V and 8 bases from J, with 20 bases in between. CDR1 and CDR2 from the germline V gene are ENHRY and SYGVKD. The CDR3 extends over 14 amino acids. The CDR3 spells CASRAGGGNEKLFF. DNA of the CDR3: TGTGCCAGCCGGGCCGGCGGAGGGAACGAAAAACTGTTTTTT.

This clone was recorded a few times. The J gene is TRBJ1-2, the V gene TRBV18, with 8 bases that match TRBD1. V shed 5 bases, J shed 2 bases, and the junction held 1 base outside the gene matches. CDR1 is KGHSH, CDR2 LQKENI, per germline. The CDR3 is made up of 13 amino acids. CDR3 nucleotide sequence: TGTGCCAGCTCAAGGGACAGGAACTATGGCTACACCTTC. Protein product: CASSRDRNYGYTF. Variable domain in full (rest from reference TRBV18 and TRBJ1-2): NAGVMQNPRHLVRRRGQEARLRCSPMKGHSHVYWYRQLPEEGLKFMVYLQKENIIDESGMPKERFSAEFPKEGPSILRIQQVVRGDSAAYFCASSRDRNYGYTFGSGTRLTVV.

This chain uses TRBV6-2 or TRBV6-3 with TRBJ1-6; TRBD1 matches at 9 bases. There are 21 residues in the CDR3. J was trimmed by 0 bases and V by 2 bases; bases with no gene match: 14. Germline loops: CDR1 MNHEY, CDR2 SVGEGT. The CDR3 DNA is TGTGCCAGCAGTTACGGCCAAAATCCCGGGACAGGGAGCTCCTATAATTCACCCCTCCACTTT. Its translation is CASSYGQNPGTGSSYNSPLHF.

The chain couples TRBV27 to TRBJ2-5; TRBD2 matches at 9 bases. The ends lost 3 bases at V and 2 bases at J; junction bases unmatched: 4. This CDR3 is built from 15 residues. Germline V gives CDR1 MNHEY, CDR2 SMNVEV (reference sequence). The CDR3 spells CASSFRLAVQETQYF. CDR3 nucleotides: TGTGCCAGCAGTTTCAGACTAGCGGTACAAGAGACCCAGTACTTC.

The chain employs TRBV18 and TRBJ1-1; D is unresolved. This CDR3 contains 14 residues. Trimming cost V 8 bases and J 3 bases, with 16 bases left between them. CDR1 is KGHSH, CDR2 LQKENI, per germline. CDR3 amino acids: CASAPTSRDTEAFF. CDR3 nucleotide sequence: TGTGCCAGCGCCCCGACCTCGAGGGACACTGAAGCTTTCTTT.

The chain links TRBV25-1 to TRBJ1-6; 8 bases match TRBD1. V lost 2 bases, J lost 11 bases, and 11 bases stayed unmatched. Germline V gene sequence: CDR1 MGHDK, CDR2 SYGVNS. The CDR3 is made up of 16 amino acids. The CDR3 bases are TGTGCCAGCAGTGAAAGATTATTTGGACAGGGTCCACCCCTCCACTTT. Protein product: CASSERLFGQGPPLHF.

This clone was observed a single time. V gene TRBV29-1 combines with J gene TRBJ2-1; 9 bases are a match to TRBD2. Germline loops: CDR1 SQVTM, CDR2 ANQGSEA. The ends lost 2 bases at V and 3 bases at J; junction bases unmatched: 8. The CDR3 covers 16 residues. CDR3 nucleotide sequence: TGCAGCGTTGAATTGGTAGCGGGAGTGAACTACAATGAGCAGTTCTTC. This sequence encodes CSVELVAGVNYNEQFF.

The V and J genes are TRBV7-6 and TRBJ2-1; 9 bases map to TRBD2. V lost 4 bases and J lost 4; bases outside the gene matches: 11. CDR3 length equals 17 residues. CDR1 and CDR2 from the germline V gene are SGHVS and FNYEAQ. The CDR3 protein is CASSSLSGGQQYNEQFF. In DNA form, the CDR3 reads TGTGCCAGCAGCTCCCTTAGCGGGGGCCAACAGTACAATGAGCAGTTCTTC.

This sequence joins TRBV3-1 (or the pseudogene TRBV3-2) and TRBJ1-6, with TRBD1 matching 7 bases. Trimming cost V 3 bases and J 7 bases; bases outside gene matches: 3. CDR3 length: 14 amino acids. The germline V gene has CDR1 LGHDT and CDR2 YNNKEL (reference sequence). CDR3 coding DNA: TGTGCCAGCAGCCATCGGGACAGAAATTCACCCCTCCACTTT. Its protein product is CASSHRDRNSPLHF.

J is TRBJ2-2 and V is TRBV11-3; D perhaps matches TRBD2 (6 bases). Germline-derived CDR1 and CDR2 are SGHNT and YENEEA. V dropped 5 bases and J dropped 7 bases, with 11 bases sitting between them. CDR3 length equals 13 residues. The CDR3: CASSPPGDGELFF. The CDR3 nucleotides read TGTGCCAGCAGCCCGCCGGGGGACGGGGAGCTGTTTTTT.

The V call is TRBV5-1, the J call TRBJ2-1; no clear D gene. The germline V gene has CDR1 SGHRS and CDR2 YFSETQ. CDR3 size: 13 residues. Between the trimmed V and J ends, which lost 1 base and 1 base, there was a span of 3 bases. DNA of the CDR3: TGCGCCAGCAGCTTGCAATCCTACAATGAGCAGTTCTTC. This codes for CASSLQSYNEQFF. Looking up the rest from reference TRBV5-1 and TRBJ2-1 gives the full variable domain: KAGVTQTPRYLIKTRGQQVTLSCSPISGHRSVSWYQQTPGQGLQFLFEYFSETQRNKGNFPGRFSGRQFSNSRSEMNVSTLELGDSALYLCASSLQSYNEQFFGPGTRLTVL.

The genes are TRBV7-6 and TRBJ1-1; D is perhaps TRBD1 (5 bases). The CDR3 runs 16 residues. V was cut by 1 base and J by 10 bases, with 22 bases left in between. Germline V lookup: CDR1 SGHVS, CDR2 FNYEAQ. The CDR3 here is CASSLVGGFSERGAFF. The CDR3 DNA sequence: TGTGCCAGCAGCTTAGTGGGGGGATTTTCGGAGAGGGGAGCTTTCTTT. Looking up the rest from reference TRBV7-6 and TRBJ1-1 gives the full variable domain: GAGVSQSPRYKVTKRGQDVALRCDPISGHVSLYWYRQALGQGPEFLTYFNYEAQQDKSGLPNDRFSAERPEGSISTLTIQRTEQRDSAMYRCASSLVGGFSERGAFFGQGTRLTVV.

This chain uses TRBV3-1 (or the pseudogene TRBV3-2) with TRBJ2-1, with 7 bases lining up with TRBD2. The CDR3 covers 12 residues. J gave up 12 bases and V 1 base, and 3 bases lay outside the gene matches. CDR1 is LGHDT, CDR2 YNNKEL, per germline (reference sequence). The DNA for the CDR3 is TGTGCCAGCAGCCAAGCGGCGGGAGCGCAGTTCTTC. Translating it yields CASSQAAGAQFF.

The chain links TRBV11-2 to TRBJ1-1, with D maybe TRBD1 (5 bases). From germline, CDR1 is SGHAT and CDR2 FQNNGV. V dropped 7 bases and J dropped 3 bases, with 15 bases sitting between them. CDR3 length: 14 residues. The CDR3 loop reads CASTPLQGYTEAFF. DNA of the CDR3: TGTGCCAGCACCCCCCTGCAGGGTTACACTGAAGCTTTCTTT.

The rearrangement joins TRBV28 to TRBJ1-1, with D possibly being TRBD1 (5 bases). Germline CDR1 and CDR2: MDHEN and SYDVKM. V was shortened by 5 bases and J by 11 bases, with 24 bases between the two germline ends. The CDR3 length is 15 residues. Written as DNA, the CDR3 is TGTGCCAGCAGTCTAGGGCCCAGGGAAGGCCTCAGGGCTTTCTTT. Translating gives CASSLGPREGLRAFF.

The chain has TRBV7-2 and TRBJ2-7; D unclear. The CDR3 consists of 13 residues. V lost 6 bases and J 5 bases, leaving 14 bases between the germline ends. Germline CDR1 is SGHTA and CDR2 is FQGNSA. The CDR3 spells CASSYQQSHEQYF. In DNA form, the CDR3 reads TGTGCCAGCAGTTACCAACAGTCCCACGAGCAGTACTTC.

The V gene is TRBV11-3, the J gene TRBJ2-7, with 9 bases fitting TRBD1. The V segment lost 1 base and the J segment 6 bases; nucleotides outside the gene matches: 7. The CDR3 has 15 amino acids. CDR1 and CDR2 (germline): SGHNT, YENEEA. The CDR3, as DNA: TGTGCCAGCAGCTTAGCCCAGGGACAGGGCTCCGAGCAGTACTTC. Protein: CASSLAQGQGSEQYF.

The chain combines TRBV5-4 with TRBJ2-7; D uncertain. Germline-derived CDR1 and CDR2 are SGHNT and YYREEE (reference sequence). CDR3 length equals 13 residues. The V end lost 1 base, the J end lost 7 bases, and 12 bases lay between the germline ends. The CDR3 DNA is TGTGCCAGCAGCTTGTTCTCTGGGCTTGAGCAGTACTTC. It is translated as CASSLFSGLEQYF. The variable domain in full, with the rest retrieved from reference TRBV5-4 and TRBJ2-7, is ETGVTQSPTHLIKTRGQQVTLRCSSQSGHNTVSWYQQALGQGPQFIFQYYREEENGRGNFPPRFSGLQFPNYSSELNVNALELDDSALYLCASSLFSGLEQYFGPGTRLTVT.